Sequencing of this T cell receptor (beta chain) was carried out in a study of tumor and adjacent non-tumor tissue in lung cancer. The template was RNA from unsorted bulk tissue. The normal lung tissue was taken more than 3 cm from the tumor edge. TCRbeta libraries were built with three rounds of nested PCR, modified from ARM-PCR. MiXCR was run by TCRdb on the multiplex PCR reads, yielding one entry per CDR3 protein. The repertoire holds some 80,000 distinct CDR3 sequences, with more than 75% as singletons. Trimming removed 6 bases from V and 4 bases from J, with 13 bases in between. The germline V gene encodes CDR1 SQVTM and CDR2 ANQGSEA. This CDR3 is built from 12 residues.

Input material: distant non-tumor lung tissue. V usage is TRBV29-1 and J usage is TRBJ2-7; D is possibly TRBD2 (5 bases). This clonotype was sampled from a woman between 50 and 59 years old with non-small cell lung cancer. The CDR3 nucleotides read TGCAGCGTGGAGGCGCGGAGATACGAGCAGTACTTC. This sequence encodes CSVEARRYEQYF.